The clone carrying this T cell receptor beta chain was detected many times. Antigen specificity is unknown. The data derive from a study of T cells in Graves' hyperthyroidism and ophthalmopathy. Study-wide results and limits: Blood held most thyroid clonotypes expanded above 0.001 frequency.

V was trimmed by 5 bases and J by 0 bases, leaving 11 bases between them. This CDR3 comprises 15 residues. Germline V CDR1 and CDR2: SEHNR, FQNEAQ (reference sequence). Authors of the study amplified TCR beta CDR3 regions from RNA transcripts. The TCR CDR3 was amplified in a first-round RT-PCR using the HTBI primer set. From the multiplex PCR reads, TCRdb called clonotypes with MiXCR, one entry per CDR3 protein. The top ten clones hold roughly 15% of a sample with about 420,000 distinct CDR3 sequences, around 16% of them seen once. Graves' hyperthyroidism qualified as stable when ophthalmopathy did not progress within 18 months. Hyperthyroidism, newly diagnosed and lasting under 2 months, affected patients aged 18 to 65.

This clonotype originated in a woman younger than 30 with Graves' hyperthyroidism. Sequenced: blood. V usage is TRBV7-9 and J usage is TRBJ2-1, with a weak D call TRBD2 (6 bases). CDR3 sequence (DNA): TGTGCCAGCAGCCTTAGCGGCTACTCCTACAATGAGCAGTTCTTC. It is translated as CASSLSGYSYNEQFF.